The entry below gives a single T cell receptor beta chain sequence along with its context. Its recognized antigen is unknown. Qualities for individual bases were not recorded, and no much larger clone is one base off. Whole blood was collected in K2EDTA tubes by collaborating institutions according to the institutions' own protocols. For TCRbeta analysis, collaborator samples were shipped as frozen whole blood, as isolated PBMCs, or as DNA extracted from either sample type. The sample is drawn from a study of blood T cell repertoires in COVID-19 (dated by TCRdb to about 2020). For the study in its entirety: Samples from collaborators originated in the United States, Italy and Spain and spanned both the acute and convalescent phases of COVID-19. The samples were drawn from the first 160 participants of the ongoing ImmuneRACE study and from under 1,500 subjects provided by 6 global collaborators. Where available, HLA class I and class II types were obtained from metadata supplied by the sample provider rather than from assay-based typing. The dataset comprised deeply sampled blood TCRbeta repertoires from subjects exposed to, actively infected with, or recovered from COVID-19. Nearly every sample came with metadata listing a de-identified subject ID, COVID-19 status, age in years and sex. The repertoires were released in a freely available public database meant as a resource for research on the immune response to SARS-CoV-2. The prospective study material was composed of cDNA or gDNA derived from T cells, B-cell-depleted T cells, or PBMCs.

Results the study describes overall, beyond this receptor: How much clinical and demographic metadata was included differed by source and by participant, and the metadata was provided uncurated.

TCRbeta CDR3 regions were amplified from genomic DNA using the immunoSEQ Assay, a bias-controlled multiplex PCR. Concerning the study's data processing: Nucleated cell counts per sample were estimated from amplification of reference gene primers within the assay. To quantify the absolute abundance of each unique TCRbeta CDR3 rearrangement, sequence reads were collapsed and filtered. Productive Simpson clonality was computed per sample as the square root of Simpson's diversity index over productive rearrangements. TCRdb retrieved this table from immuneACCESS and kept in-frame rearrangements only. Not all clones are present; in checked studies, unresolved V genes account for under half, and no reason is known for the remainder. V and J calls and clone size follow that table, whereas D and trimming were derived from the DNA. The table for this sample lists about 35,000 clones; 80% of them were counted only once. Approximately 15% of the sample comes from the top ten.

From its cysteine to its phenylalanine, the CDR3 spans 20 amino acids. Only the CDR3 part of the read is kept: 60 bases, read in frame from the first base. V lost 0 bases and J lost 3 bases, and the count of bases not matched to a germline gene is 11. The germline V gene yields MGHRA for CDR1 and YSYEKL for CDR2. Sample: peripheral blood. The sequence came from a woman between 65 and 79 years old with acute or convalescent COVID-19. The sequence joins TRBV4-1 to TRBJ2-3, with TRBD2 identical over 14 junction bases. Read as DNA, the sequence is TGCGCCAGCAGCCAAGAAAATTCCGCCGGGACTAGCGGGGGAACAGATACGCAGTATTTT. It specifies CASSQENSAGTSGGTDTQYF.